This note documents a single T cell receptor (beta chain) sequence. Each donor who had ophthalmopathy showed moderate-to-severe activity, a CAS of ≥3, a NOSPECS of ≥4, and a duration under 3 months. The sample originates from a study of Graves' ophthalmopathy and Graves' hyperthyroidism. RNA transcripts provided the template for amplifying TCR beta CDR3 regions. First-round RT-PCR employed HTBI primers, with a second-round multiplex PCR after it. TCRdb itself ran the multiplex PCR reads through MiXCR, one entry per CDR3 protein. The sample lists 300,000 to 400,000 distinct CDR3 sequences, 15% to 20% occurring once. The clonotype originates from an adult man with Graves' ophthalmopathy. Material: peripheral blood.

The CDR3 spells CSAQNAGQSSYEQYF. Written as DNA, the CDR3 is TGCAGTGCCCAAAACGCGGGCCAAAGCAGCTACGAGCAGTACTTC. V and J are TRBV20-1 and TRBJ2-7; D might be TRBD2 (5 bases). Trimming shortened V by 6 bases and J by 3 bases, and 21 bases separated the two germline ends. Germline V gene data show CDR1 as DFQATT and CDR2 as SNEGSKA (reference sequence). This CDR3 region has 15 residues.